The T cell receptor (beta chain) under discussion was sequenced for a study of blood T cell repertoires in COVID-19. Study-wide context: The analysed material was cDNA or gDNA that came from T cells, B-cell-depleted T cells, or PBMCs.

The CDR3 runs 15 residues. J gave up 6 bases and V 5 bases, and 10 bases lay outside the gene matches. CDR1 MNHEY and CDR2 SVGEGT come from the germline V gene. The method was immunoSEQ multiplex PCR; TCRdb's version includes in-frame clones alone and lacks a portion of them. The sample contains around 300,000 clones, approximately 84% of which appear only once. The sequence was collected from a woman aged 30 to 39 who had recovered from COVID-19. The sequenced material came from peripheral blood. The V and J genes are TRBV6-2 or TRBV6-3 and TRBJ2-5; 9 nucleotides match TRBD1. CDR3 DNA sequence: TGTGCCAGCAGTCCAACAGGGGGCAGCGTCCAGACCCAGTACTTC. Translating it yields CASSPTGGSVQTQYF.